Sequencing of this T cell receptor beta chain was carried out in a study of blood T cell repertoires in COVID-19 (dated by TCRdb to 2018 to 2020). Turning to the overall study: Samples covering the acute and convalescent phases of COVID-19 were provided by collaborators in the United States, Italy and Spain. The prospective study material was composed of cDNA or gDNA derived from T cells, B-cell-depleted T cells, or PBMCs. Subjects who had been exposed to COVID-19, were actively infected with it, or had recovered from it provided the deeply sampled blood TCRbeta repertoires that made up the dataset. The repertoires were made available in a free public database intended to serve as a resource for research on the immune response to SARS-CoV-2. Samples were obtained from the ongoing ImmuneRACE study (first 160 participants) and from 1,200 or so subjects provided by 6 global collaborators. Nearly every sample came with metadata listing a de-identified subject ID, COVID-19 status, age in years and sex. Where available, HLA class I and class II types were obtained from metadata supplied by the sample provider rather than from assay-based typing. Paper-wide results and their limitations: How much clinical and demographic metadata was included differed by source and by participant, and the metadata was provided uncurated.

Regarding this clone: No antigen is known for it. No base qualities exist here, and no much larger clone lies one base off it.

The immunoSEQ Assay, a bias-controlled multiplex PCR, was used to amplify TCRbeta CDR3 regions from genomic DNA. In the authors' own workflow: The number of nucleated cells in each sample was estimated by amplification of reference gene primers within the assay. To quantify the absolute abundance of each unique TCRbeta CDR3 rearrangement, sequence reads were collapsed and filtered. For each sample, productive Simpson clonality was calculated as the square root of Simpson's diversity index over productive rearrangements. TCRdb limited this immuneACCESS table to in-frame rearrangements with V and J called. A share of clones is missing; checked studies link under half to unresolved V genes, and the rest is unexplained. That table gives V, J and clone size, and the DNA gave D and trimming. A total of some 370,000 clones appear in this sample, roughly four fifths of them only once. The ten largest clonotypes hold approximately 5.4% of the sample.

In the prospective study, participants were roughly 18 to 90 years old, resided in 24 geographic areas of the United States, and were enrolled through a virtual design. In the prospective study, cohorts were assigned on the basis of participant-reported clinical history obtained from a screening survey and a study questionnaire. Recovered participants in ImmuneRACE Cohort 3 were defined as having two consecutive negative NP/OP PCR tests, clearance from a healthcare professional, or resolution of symptoms. Each participant in the prospective study had whole blood, serum and a nasopharyngeal or oropharyngeal swab collected by mobile phlebotomists. Prospective study participants could optionally give additional blood draws and questionnaires over an approximately two-month period. Prospective study blood samples were shipped either frozen or at room temperature before DNA extraction. Reading the germline V gene gives CDR1 KGHSH and CDR2 LQKENI. V ends up 3 bases short and J 7 bases short, with an unmatched junction base count of 14. The CDR3 sequence holds 16 residues, the cysteine and phenylalanine included. Left in the record is the CDR3 DNA by itself, 48 bases read in frame from the first base.

This sequence uses TRBV18 and TRBJ1-1; the junction holds 7 bases that match TRBD1. Sequencing was done on a sample of PBMCs or T cells enriched from blood (not recorded which). The sequence derives from a woman aged 45-59 years who had recovered from COVID-19. The CDR3 amino acid sequence is: CASSPGTEIIGGEAFF. The DNA reads as follows: TGTGCCAGCTCACCCGGGACAGAAATAATCGGTGGTGAAGCTTTCTTT.